These T cell receptor beta chains were read from a single sample in a study of Tregs in tolerant kidney transplant recipients. Their cognate antigens are unknown. The table came from immunoSEQ multiplex PCR; TCRdb's copy has only in-frame clones and leaves some out. Of about 44,000 clones listed, 95% to 96% are singletons. The sample comprised Tregs from blood cultured with allogeneic cells. The receptors shown here come from a human donor in good health. The CDR3 runs from the conserved cysteine through the conserved F or W. The D gene is left open where the match is weak. Size is stated for part of the rows, as once, few or many counts, or as a class when the clone is expanded.

J gene,D gene,clone size,CDR3 length,V gene,CDR3 DNA,CDR3 protein
TRBJ2-2,NA,NA,14,TRBV6-5,TGTGCCAGCAGTTACCGCAGGGGCGCCGGGGAGCTGTTTTTT,CASSYRRGAGELFF
TRBJ1-2,TRBD1,NA,15,TRBV7-9,TGTGCCAGCAGCCCCGGGACAGGGGAGAGGTATGGCTACACCTTC,CASSPGTGERYGYTF
TRBJ1-1,NA,NA,13,TRBV5-1,TGCGCCAGCAGCTCCCCAGTCTCGACTGAAGCTTTCTTT,CASSSPVSTEAFF
TRBJ2-7,TRBD2,NA,11,TRBV6-1,TGTGCCAGCAGGGCGGGAGCGGGGCAGTACTTC,CASRAGAGQYF
TRBJ2-2,NA,NA,14,TRBV27,TGTGCCAGCAGTTTTGGATATACCACCGGGGAGCTGTTTTTT,CASSFGYTTGELFF
TRBJ1-2,TRBD1,NA,12,TRBV19,TGTGCCAGCAACAGGGGGAACTATGGCTACACCTTC,CASNRGNYGYTF
TRBJ2-7,TRBD1,NA,16,TRBV5-5,TGTGCCAGCAGCTGGACAGGGGTCCCGATCTCCTACGAGCAGTACTTC,CASSWTGVPISYEQYF
TRBJ2-7,NA,NA,13,TRBV4-1,TGCGCCAGCAGCCAAGAAGGGGTCTACGAGCAGTACTTC,CASSQEGVYEQYF
TRBJ2-1,NA,NA,15,TRBV18,TGTGCCAGCTCCTCGAGGGGCCGGACCTACAATGAGCAGTTCTTC,CASSSRGRTYNEQFF
TRBJ2-7,TRBD2,NA,15,TRBV6-5,TGTGCCAGCAGAGCCCAGGGACTAGCGGGAGGCGAGCAGTACTTC,CASRAQGLAGGEQYF
TRBJ1-5,NA,once,15,TRBV28,TGTGCCAGCAGTTTGGCGGGGGTTAGCAATCAGCCCCAGCATTTT,CASSLAGVSNQPQHF
TRBJ2-5,TRBD2,NA,16,TRBV5-1,TGCGCCAGCAGCTTTGGACTAGCGGGAGCATTTGAGACCCAGTACTTC,CASSFGLAGAFETQYF
TRBJ2-1,TRBD2,NA,17,TRBV7-2,TGTGCCAGCAGCTTAGCCCGGACTAGCGGGGGGGCCGATGAGCAGTTCTTC,CASSLARTSGGADEQFF
TRBJ2-1,TRBD2,NA,14,TRBV5-1,TGCGCCAGCAGCCCGGGAGCGGGAGGATATGAGCAGTTCTTC,CASSPGAGGYEQFF
TRBJ2-5,NA,NA,16,TRBV27,TGTGCCAGCAGATCAAAAGCCAGGCCAAATCGTGAGACCCAGTACTTC,CASRSKARPNRETQYF